These 16 T cell receptor beta chains were sequenced from one sample in a study of cytotoxic CD8 clonotypes in ibrutinib-treated CLL. Measured with immunoSEQ multiplex PCR; TCRdb has only the in-frame clones, and not every one. This sample yields some 350,000 clones, of which 67% are seen a single time; roughly 6% belongs to the top ten. The specimen comprised PBMCs, sampled after 36 months of ibrutinib treatment. Receptors originate from a human donor with chronic lymphocytic leukemia.

This clone was seen more than once but under ten times. The V gene is TRBV9, the J gene TRBJ1-2, with a possible D match to TRBD1 (5 bases). The V end lost 4 bases, the J end lost 3 bases, and 13 bases lay between the germline ends. CDR1 is SGDLS, CDR2 YYNGEE, per germline. The CDR3 length is 14 residues. CDR3 loop: CASSPRQIYYGYTF. The CDR3 coding sequence is TGTGCCAGCAGCCCCCGACAGATCTACTATGGCTACACCTTC.

The chain uses TRBV29-1 and TRBJ2-5; D is possibly TRBD1 or TRBD2 (5 bases each). V lost 0 bases and J 4 bases, leaving 12 bases between the germline ends. CDR1 SQVTM and CDR2 ANQGSEA come from the germline V gene. The CDR3 contains 14 residues. The CDR3 DNA reads TGCAGCGTTGAAGACTGGGGGACGAGAGAGACCCAGTACTTC. Translation gives CSVEDWGTRETQYF. The entire variable domain, with the rest obtained from reference TRBV29-1 and TRBJ2-5, is as follows: SAVISQKPSRDICQRGTSLTIQCQVDSQVTMMFWYRQQPGQSLTLIATANQGSEATYESGFVIDKFPISRPNLTFSTLTVSNMSPEDSSIYLCSVEDWGTRETQYFGPGTRLLVL.

The chain combines TRBV6-5 with TRBJ2-7; 10 bases line up with TRBD1. The V segment lost 7 bases and the J segment 0 bases; nucleotides outside the gene matches: 3. This CDR3 is built from 14 residues. The germline CDR1 and CDR2 sequences are MNHEY and SVGAGI. CDR3 in amino acids: CASMDRGSSYEQYF. The CDR3 DNA sequence: TGTGCCAGCATGGACAGGGGGAGCTCCTACGAGCAGTACTTC.

The chain employs TRBV5-3 and TRBJ2-7; 9 nucleotides agree with TRBD1. TRBV5-3 is an open reading frame, and its role is uncertain. This CDR3 spans 13 amino acids. Trimming took 3 bases from V and 3 from J; bases not matched to a gene: 1. CDR3 in DNA: TGTGCCAGAAGCTCGGACAGGGGCTACGAGCAGTACTTC. Translation gives CARSSDRGYEQYF.

This clone appeared once. The chain combines TRBV6-4 with TRBJ2-3; 12 bases line up with TRBD2. The ends lost 4 bases at V and 0 bases at J; junction bases unmatched: 2. This CDR3 comprises 16 residues. The germline V gene has CDR1 MRHNA and CDR2 SNTAGT. The CDR3 nucleotides are TGTGCCAGCAGTGTACTAGCGGGAGGAAGCACAGATACGCAGTATTTT. It yields the protein CASSVLAGGSTDTQYF.

This chain connects TRBV2 to TRBJ1-2; possible D gene TRBD1, 6 bases. CDR1 and CDR2 (germline): SNHLY, FYNNEI. The V and J ends lost 5 bases and 0 bases respectively, with 25 bases between them. This CDR3 comprises 19 residues. CDR3 loop: CASSLSPWGRNGTNYGYTF. CDR3 nucleotides: TGTGCCAGCAGTTTATCTCCTTGGGGGCGTAATGGAACTAACTATGGCTACACCTTC.

This clone was observed a few times. The V and J genes are TRBV5-4 and TRBJ2-3; D is uncertain. Trimming took off 0 bases at V and 8 bases at J, with 7 bases between the two ends. This CDR3 contains 12 residues. Germline loops: CDR1 SGHNT, CDR2 YYREEE (reference sequence). CDR3 DNA sequence: TGTGCCAGCAGCTTGGACTCCCGTACGCAGTATTTT. Its translation: CASSLDSRTQYF.

The chain is built from TRBV4-2 and TRBJ1-2, with D unclear. Germline V gene data show CDR1 as LGHNA and CDR2 as YNFKEQ. The CDR3 runs to 13 residues. V lost 3 bases, J lost 4 bases, and 9 bases lay in between. The CDR3 DNA is TGTGCCAGCAGCCATGGGGAAACCTATGGCTACACCTTC. It encodes CASSHGETYGYTF.

The V call is TRBV4-2, the J call TRBJ2-7; D is tentatively TRBD1 or TRBD2 (5 bases each). The V end was cut by 0 bases, the J end by 4 bases, with 19 bases between. CDR1 and CDR2 from the germline V gene are LGHNA and YNFKEQ. The CDR3 consists of 17 residues. The CDR3 DNA sequence: TGTGCCAGCAGCCAAGATTACTATGGGGGTATGAAATACGAGCAGTACTTC. Protein product: CASSQDYYGGMKYEQYF.

The CDR3 nucleotides read TGTGCCAGCAGTTCACCGGGACACATCCAAGAGACCCAGTACTTC. Amino acids: CASSSPGHIQETQYF. The chain is built from TRBV28 and TRBJ2-5; D might be TRBD1 (6 bases). Germline-derived CDR1 and CDR2 are MDHEN and SYDVKM. V was trimmed by 4 bases and J by 1 base, leaving 13 bases between them. This CDR3 contains 15 residues.

The V gene is TRBV7-9, the J gene TRBJ2-1; D remains unclear. Trimming took off 0 bases at V and 3 bases at J, with 6 bases between the two ends. The CDR3 loop spans 14 amino acids. CDR1 and CDR2 (germline): SEHNR, FQNEAQ (reference sequence). This chain's CDR3 is CASSLAAVYNEQFF. The CDR3 DNA follows: TGTGCCAGCAGCTTAGCGGCCGTCTACAATGAGCAGTTCTTC.

The CDR3 DNA reads as TGTGCCAGTAATACCGGGACAGGGGGAACCGGGGAGCTGTTTTTT. The encoded protein is CASNTGTGGTGELFF. The genes are TRBV9 and TRBJ2-2; 11 nucleotides match TRBD1. Germline values: CDR1 SGDLS, CDR2 YYNGEE. CDR3 size: 15 residues. V shed 8 bases, J shed 5 bases, and the junction held 8 bases outside the gene matches.

This chain's CDR3 is CASSVDSWAGELFF. The CDR3 DNA sequence: TGTGCCAGCAGCGTGGACTCTTGGGCCGGGGAGCTGTTTTTT. The chain recombines TRBV9 with TRBJ2-2, with D possibly being TRBD2 (5 bases). The CDR3 length is 14 residues. Germline V gene sequence: CDR1 SGDLS, CDR2 YYNGEE. V lost 2 bases and J lost 6, with 11 bases in between.

V usage is TRBV15 and J usage is TRBJ2-7; 8 bases agree with TRBD1. The V segment lost 4 bases and the J segment 6 bases; nucleotides outside the gene matches: 5. The CDR3 runs to 13 residues. Germline CDR1 and CDR2: LNHNV and YYDKDF (reference sequence). This CDR3 is CATSTGTGPEQYF. CDR3 coding DNA: TGTGCCACCAGCACCGGGACAGGCCCCGAGCAGTACTTC.

This clone was picked up a small number of times. The CDR3: CASSGGQGGNQPQHF. Here the CDR3 DNA reads TGTGCCAGCAGCGGTGGACAGGGGGGCAATCAGCCCCAGCATTTT. J is TRBJ1-5 and V is TRBV28, with 10 bases matching TRBD1. Germline V CDR1 and CDR2: MDHEN, SYDVKM. The CDR3 runs to 15 residues. Germline trimming cut 6 bases from V and 2 bases from J; bases unmatched to any gene: 4.

The chain employs TRBV10-3 and TRBJ2-5; D may be TRBD1 or TRBD2 (5 bases each). The CDR3 has 14 amino acids. V was trimmed by 2 bases and J by 0 bases, leaving 7 bases between them. The germline V gene has CDR1 ENHRY and CDR2 SYGVKD. The DNA for the CDR3 is TGTGCCATCAGTGAGGGGGACCACCAAGAGACCCAGTACTTC. The encoded protein is CAISEGDHQETQYF.